These 5 T cell receptor beta chains share one sample of origin, sequenced in a study of vaccination and CD4 T cells after COVID-19. Their cognate antigens are unknown. An Oncomine TCR Beta short-read assay was used to sequence the DNA from cultured CD4+ T cells. Using its own MiXCR run on the PCR reads, TCRdb lists one record per CDR3 protein. The table has more than 15,000 distinct CDR3 sequences, roughly 27% seen once; the top ten hold roughly 15%. The treatment was: 10-day PBMC culture with coronavirus spike peptide pools or control peptides (ViraFEST assay). Specimen: cultured CD4+ T cells from blood. The receptors originated from a human donor with COVID-19.

This clonotype was recorded a few times. This chain uses TRBV7-3 with TRBJ2-3; D ambiguous. Germline V gene lookup returns CDR1 SGHTA and CDR2 FQGTGA. The CDR3 covers 13 residues. The ends were cut back, 1 base at V and 3 bases at J, with 5 bases in the middle. CDR3 sequence reads: CASSLIMTDTQYF. The CDR3 nucleotides are TGTGCCAGCAGCTTAATTATGACAGATACGCAGTATTTT.

In its sample, this clonotype is medium-sized (0.01 to 0.1%). The chain recombines TRBV30 with TRBJ1-2; the D is unclear. The CDR3 extends over 15 amino acids. Trimming shortened V by 2 bases and J by 7 bases, and 20 bases separated the two germline ends. CDR1 and CDR2 (germline): GTSNPN, SVGIG (reference sequence). This CDR3 is CAWSTYGQRAIGYTF. The CDR3 coding sequence is TGTGCCTGGAGTACTTATGGGCAGAGGGCCATTGGCTACACCTTC.

This chain links TRBV24-1 with TRBJ2-3; D may match TRBD1 or TRBD2 (5 bases each). V gave up 2 bases and J gave up 4 bases, with 9 bases separating them. The CDR3 loop spans 14 amino acids. Looked up from germline, CDR1 is KGHDR and CDR2 is SFDVKD. CDR3 in DNA: TGTGCCACCAGTGATTCGAGGGGTTCAGATACGCAGTATTTT. This gives the protein CATSDSRGSDTQYF.

The chain has TRBV7-3 and TRBJ1-1; D not certain. This CDR3 region has 11 residues. The V and J ends lost 6 bases and 3 bases respectively, with 5 bases between them. Germline lookup yields CDR1 SGHTA and CDR2 FQGTGA. CDR3 sequence: CASRSDTEAFF. The CDR3 bases are TGTGCCAGCAGATCGGACACTGAAGCTTTCTTT.

V usage is TRBV30 and J usage is TRBJ1-6; weak D call: TRBD1 (5 bases). CDR1 and CDR2 from the germline V gene are GTSNPN and SVGIG (reference sequence). The germline V and J ends were trimmed by 5 bases and 14 bases, with 13 bases remaining between them. The CDR3 contains 11 residues. CDR3 sequence (DNA): TGTGCCTGGGTCGACAGTAACGCCCTCCACTTT. It codes for CAWVDSNALHF.